These 32 T cell receptor beta chains were all obtained from the same sample, sequenced in a study of radiotherapy plus CTLA-4 blockade in lung cancer. Profiling relied on immunoSEQ multiplex PCR, and the TCRdb table lists in-frame clones only, not all of them. Of under 55,000 clones listed, 65% to 80% are singletons. The sequences come from peripheral blood, collected from a patient treated with radiotherapy plus ipilimumab. These receptors originate from a human donor with non-small cell lung cancer who had a partial response to radiotherapy plus ipilimumab.

This sequence joins TRBV10-3 and TRBJ1-6; 10 nucleotides match TRBD1. Germline V gene data show CDR1 as ENHRY and CDR2 as SYGVKD. The CDR3 sequence is 15 residues long. Trimming took 6 bases from V and 7 from J; bases not matched to a gene: 6. This CDR3 is CAIRNGQGENSPLHF. For the CDR3, the DNA is TGTGCCATCAGGAACGGACAGGGGGAGAATTCACCCCTCCACTTT.

V and J are TRBV4-2 and TRBJ1-3; a weak D match, TRBD1 (5 bases). V was shortened by 1 base and J by 2 bases, with 6 bases between the two germline ends. CDR3 length: 14 residues. CDR1 and CDR2 from the germline V gene are LGHNA and YNFKEQ. CDR3 sequence (DNA): TGTGCCAGCAGCCAAGGGGGCGCTGGAAACACCATATATTTT. Amino acid sequence: CASSQGGAGNTIYF.

The chain has TRBV18 and TRBJ2-3, with 7 bases fitting TRBD2. In germline, CDR1 is KGHSH, CDR2 LQKENI. The V segment lost 0 bases and the J segment 3 bases; nucleotides outside the gene matches: 0. The length of the CDR3 is 14 residues. The CDR3 spells CASSPPGGTDTQYF. CDR3 sequence (DNA): TGTGCCAGCTCACCACCGGGAGGGACAGATACGCAGTATTTT.

In its sample, this clone was seen a few times. The chain employs TRBV7-8 and TRBJ2-3; possibly TRBD2 for D (5 bases). The CDR3 sequence is 15 residues long. Germline lookup yields CDR1 SGHVS and CDR2 FQNEAQ. Deletions cut 8 bases from V and 0 bases from J, with 15 bases between. The CDR3 region has the DNA TGTGCCAGCCGAGTAGGGAGATCTAGCACAGATACGCAGTATTTT. This encodes CASRVGRSSTDTQYF.

The chain recombines TRBV30 with TRBJ2-1, with TRBD2 matching 7 bases. The CDR3 is 16 residues long. Germline assignment: CDR1 GTSNPN and CDR2 SVGIG (reference sequence). V dropped 0 bases and J dropped 0; count of bases not matched to a gene: 5. CDR3 nucleotide sequence: TGTGCCTGGAGTGTTGGCAGGACTAGCTCCTACAATGAGCAGTTCTTC. It is translated as CAWSVGRTSSYNEQFF.

The chain uses TRBV6-6 and TRBJ1-5; 9 bases match TRBD1. Losses at the gene ends were 2 bases for V and 6 bases for J; bases not matched to a gene: 2. Germline lookup yields CDR1 MNHNY and CDR2 SVGAGI (reference sequence). CDR3 length equals 14 residues. The chain's CDR3 is CASSYDRGSQPQHF. In nucleotides, the CDR3 is TGTGCCAGCAGTTACGACAGGGGGAGTCAGCCCCAGCATTTT.

The chain uses TRBV9 and TRBJ1-2; 10 nucleotides line up with TRBD1. After removal of 4 bases from V and 6 bases from J, the junction contained 9 bases not matched to a gene. CDR1 SGDLS and CDR2 YYNGEE come from the germline V gene. This CDR3 has 15 amino acids. This CDR3 is CASSIRTGGNNGYTF. The CDR3 nucleotides read TGTGCCAGCAGCATACGGACAGGGGGGAACAATGGCTACACCTTC.

The chain employs TRBV14 and TRBJ2-2; a possible D gene is TRBD1 (6 bases). Per germline, CDR1 SGHDN and CDR2 FVKESK. Trimming took off 5 bases at V and 4 bases at J, with 14 bases between the two ends. The CDR3 loop spans 15 amino acids. As DNA, the CDR3 is TGTGCCAGCAGCAAGAACAGGGTTGCCACCGGGGAGCTGTTTTTT. The encoded protein is CASSKNRVATGELFF.

The rearrangement links TRBV21-1 to TRBJ2-3; the table's D call of TRBD1 was not tested on the DNA. TRBV21-1 is shown as a pseudogene. The CDR3 has 16 residues. CDR3 region: CASSSMTGNVADTQYF. The CDR3, as DNA: TGTGCCAGCAGCTCAATGACAGGGAATGTGGCAGATACGCAGTATTTT.

V usage is TRBV7-3 and J usage is TRBJ1-1; TRBD1 agrees at 9 bases. V trimming: 0 bases; J trimming: 2 bases; junction bases outside the gene matches: 19. Per the germline V gene, CDR1 is SGHTA and CDR2 is FQGTGA. The length of the CDR3 is 21 residues. CDR3 residues: CASSLTPRPSGTGLPNTEAFF. The CDR3 DNA reads as TGTGCCAGCAGCTTAACCCCGCGCCCCTCCGGGACAGGGCTCCCAAACACTGAAGCTTTCTTT.

This sequence joins TRBV9 and TRBJ1-5; D may be TRBD1 (6 bases). The CDR3 is 13 residues long. V was trimmed by 0 bases and J by 7 bases, leaving 8 bases between them. Per the germline V gene, CDR1 is SGDLS and CDR2 is YYNGEE. CDR3 sequence reads: CASSVGTGQPQHF. As DNA, the CDR3 is TGTGCCAGCAGCGTAGGAACAGGGCAGCCCCAGCATTTT.

The chain couples TRBV9 to TRBJ2-7; 9 bases align to TRBD1. This CDR3 contains 16 residues. Germline V gene sequence: CDR1 SGDLS, CDR2 YYNGEE. V dropped 0 bases and J dropped 3; count of bases not matched to a gene: 7. The CDR3 sequence: CASSVGDRVGFYEQYF. In DNA form, the CDR3 reads TGTGCCAGCAGCGTAGGGGACAGGGTCGGATTCTACGAGCAGTACTTC.

The chain links TRBV13 to TRBJ1-1; the match to TRBD1 covers 10 bases. CDR1 is PRHDT, CDR2 FYEKMQ, per germline (reference sequence). CDR3 length equals 13 residues. J lost 6 bases, V lost 5 bases, and 3 bases had no gene match. CDR3 residues: CASSTGQGAEAFF. The CDR3 DNA follows: TGTGCCAGCAGCACCGGACAGGGGGCTGAAGCTTTCTTT.

This clone has only one observation. The chain recombines TRBV5-1 with TRBJ2-7; 10 bases line up with TRBD2. The CDR3 runs to 17 residues. Trimming at V came to 0 bases and at J to 0 bases, leaving 6 bases not matched to a gene. CDR1 is SGHRS and CDR2 is YFSETQ in the germline V gene. The CDR3 DNA reads as TGCGCCAGCAGCTTGGCTAGCGGGGGTCGGAGCTCCTACGAGCAGTACTTC. Encoded protein: CASSLASGGRSSYEQYF.

The chain joins TRBV29-1 to TRBJ2-7; 8 bases agree with TRBD2. V lost 4 bases, J lost 1 base, and 3 bases stayed unmatched. CDR1 and CDR2 (germline): SQVTM, ANQGSEA. This CDR3 has 13 residues. The DNA for the CDR3 is TGCAGCGTTGTGCCGGGGGGGTCCTACGAGCAGTACTTC. Amino acids: CSVVPGGSYEQYF.

This clone was detected a few times. The chain carries TRBV25-1 and TRBJ1-6; maybe TRBD1 (6 bases). The germline CDR1 and CDR2 sequences are MGHDK and SYGVNS. Between the trimmed V and J ends, which lost 4 bases and 9 bases, there was a span of 10 bases. The CDR3 sequence is 13 residues long. CDR3 nucleotide sequence: TGTGCCAGCAGTGTTGGGGGCGGTTCACCCCTCCACTTT. Amino acids: CASSVGGGSPLHF.

The V gene is TRBV18, the J gene TRBJ2-7, with D maybe TRBD1 (6 bases). This CDR3 is built from 13 residues. CDR1 and CDR2 (germline): KGHSH, LQKENI. V was cut by 3 bases and J by 5 bases, with 11 bases left in between. DNA of the CDR3: TGTGCCAGCTCACCGGTAGGGGGTAACGAGCAGTACTTC. Amino acids: CASSPVGGNEQYF.

This chain uses TRBV7-7 with TRBJ2-1; perhaps TRBD1 as D (5 bases). Between the trimmed V and J ends, which lost 5 bases and 7 bases, there was a span of 15 bases. CDR3 length: 14 amino acids. The germline CDR1 and CDR2 sequences are SSHAT and FNYEAQ (reference sequence). The CDR3 bases are TGTGCCAGCAGCCGTAGCCTATCAGGGAATGAGCAGTTCTTC. It specifies CASSRSLSGNEQFF.

The chain combines TRBV11-2 with TRBJ2-3; D is possibly TRBD1 (5 bases). The CDR3 extends over 16 amino acids. Trimming stripped 2 bases from V and 6 bases from J, with 18 bases between. Germline CDR1 SGHAT, CDR2 FQNNGV. The CDR3 DNA sequence: TGTGCCAGCAGCTTAAGTGTGGGGCGGCTGGTGGATACGCAGTATTTT. Its translation: CASSLSVGRLVDTQYF.

The chain combines TRBV2 with TRBJ1-2; 8 bases are shared with TRBD1. Germline V gene sequence: CDR1 SNHLY, CDR2 FYNNEI. The CDR3 contains 13 residues. With V trimmed by 5 bases and J by 7 bases, 6 bases remained unmatched. DNA for the CDR3: TGTGCCAGCAGTCGGACAGGGAACGGTGGCTACACCTTC. It is translated as CASSRTGNGGYTF.

V is TRBV10-3 and J is TRBJ1-2; TRBD1 is a possible D gene (5 bases). CDR3 length equals 15 residues. Germline V gene data show CDR1 as ENHRY and CDR2 as SYGVKD. V lost 0 bases and J lost 0, with 8 bases in between. In DNA form, the CDR3 reads TGTGCCATCAGTGAGTCGACGGGGGCTAACTATGGCTACACCTTC. Translation: CAISESTGANYGYTF.

As concerns this clone: This same CDR3 is encoded by further DNA sequences in the sample. The gene calls are TRBV6-5 and TRBJ2-2; 7 nucleotides match TRBD1. CDR1 and CDR2 (germline): MNHEY, SVGAGI. Germline trimming cut 4 bases from V and 3 bases from J; bases unmatched to any gene: 2. The CDR3 extends over 14 amino acids. The CDR3, as DNA: TGTGCCAGCAGTTCCCAGGGGGACACCGGGGAGCTGTTTTTT. It specifies CASSSQGDTGELFF.

The J gene is TRBJ1-2, the V gene TRBV4-1; TRBD1 aligns across 9 bases. Per the germline V gene, CDR1 is MGHRA and CDR2 is YSYEKL. There are 14 residues in the CDR3. The ends lost 3 bases at V and 8 bases at J; junction bases unmatched: 7. The CDR3 spells CASSQPGTGPGYTF. The CDR3 nucleotides are TGCGCCAGCAGCCAGCCCGGGACAGGGCCCGGCTACACCTTC.

The V and J genes are TRBV6-5 and TRBJ1-2; D perhaps matches TRBD1 (6 bases). V was shortened by 5 bases and J by 5 bases, with 15 bases between the two germline ends. The CDR3 loop spans 14 amino acids. CDR1 is MNHEY and CDR2 is SVGAGI in the germline V gene. The CDR3 protein is CASSAPRTDYGYTF. The CDR3 DNA reads as TGTGCCAGCAGTGCCCCCAGGACAGATTATGGCTACACCTTC.

The rearrangement joins TRBV18 to TRBJ1-1; D may be TRBD1 (5 bases). Trimming removed 1 base at V and 1 base at J, with 16 bases between. The CDR3 is made up of 17 amino acids. Germline CDR1 and CDR2: KGHSH and LQKENI. The CDR3 sequence: CASSPLTVEGRNTEAFF. The DNA for the CDR3 is TGTGCCAGCTCACCACTCACAGTGGAGGGGAGGAACACTGAAGCTTTCTTT.

This clone has a handful of counts. The V and J genes are TRBV5-1 and TRBJ1-3; possible D gene TRBD1, 5 bases. Trimming cost V 0 bases and J 1 base, with 11 bases left between them. Germline CDR1 SGHRS, CDR2 YFSETQ. The length of the CDR3 is 16 residues. Here the CDR3 DNA reads TGCGCCAGCAGCTTGGGACAGTTCCCATCTGGAAACACCATATATTTT. This codes for CASSLGQFPSGNTIYF.

The chain is built from TRBV7-8 and TRBJ2-5, with D possibly being TRBD1 (5 bases). This CDR3 spans 13 amino acids. Germline V lookup: CDR1 SGHVS, CDR2 FQNEAQ. V was pared by 2 bases and J by 5 bases, with 9 bases between. The DNA for the CDR3 is TGTGCCAGCAGCTTACAGGGTCTGGAGACCCAGTACTTC. It specifies CASSLQGLETQYF.

The rearrangement links TRBV6-5 to TRBJ2-2, with D tentatively TRBD1 (7 bases). Germline assignment: CDR1 MNHEY and CDR2 SVGAGI. CDR3 length: 15 amino acids. Trimming removed 5 bases from V and 5 bases from J, with 15 bases in between. CDR3 sequence reads: CASSSRQGGTGELFF. The CDR3 coding sequence is TGTGCCAGCAGTAGCCGACAGGGAGGAACCGGGGAGCTGTTTTTT.

The chain uses TRBV19 and TRBJ1-4; D possibly corresponds to TRBD1 (5 bases). This CDR3 is 13 amino acids long. The germline V and J ends were trimmed by 5 bases and 7 bases, with 11 bases remaining between them. Germline V gives CDR1 LNHDA, CDR2 SQIVND (reference sequence). CDR3 in amino acids: CASSRQGGEKLFF. The CDR3 DNA sequence: TGTGCCAGTAGTCGGCAGGGCGGTGAAAAACTGTTTTTT.

V is TRBV6-6 and J is TRBJ2-7; the D gene is possibly TRBD1 (6 bases). The CDR3 runs to 11 residues. Germline loops: CDR1 MNHNY, CDR2 SVGAGI (reference sequence). Between the trimmed V and J ends, which lost 6 bases and 7 bases, there was a span of 10 bases. The CDR3 DNA is TGTGCCAGCAGCCGAGACAGGGAGCAGTACTTC. It translates to CASSRDREQYF.

This clone turned up a few times. The V call is TRBV4-3, the J call TRBJ2-1; 9 nucleotides line up with TRBD2. CDR1 and CDR2 (germline): LGHNA, YSLEER. The V and J ends lost 0 bases and 8 bases, in that order; junction bases with no gene match: 8. This CDR3 has 16 residues. CDR3 sequence reads: CASSQEAIAGADEQFF. The CDR3 DNA reads as TGCGCCAGCAGCCAAGAGGCGATAGCGGGGGCAGATGAGCAGTTCTTC.

The chain links TRBV14 to TRBJ1-4; D perhaps matches TRBD1 (5 bases). V shed 5 bases and J shed 10 bases, with 14 bases lying between them. Germline V lookup: CDR1 SGHDN, CDR2 FVKESK. The CDR3 has 13 residues. Written as DNA, the CDR3 is TGTGCCAGCAGCTACCAGGGTTTCAGAAAACTGTTTTTT. Translating it yields CASSYQGFRKLFF.